This T cell receptor (beta chain) is drawn from a study of blood T cells in healthy people across ages (dated by TCRdb to 2014 to 2015). Background on the whole study: In model experiments, template switching captured about one uniquely barcoded TCR beta cDNA molecule for every two T cells. To avoid experimental bias, donors of different ages were randomly spread across the sequencing lanes. The study analyzed two additional independent replicas of 1 million unique cDNA reads from the same blood draw for two donors, one aged 18 to 30 and one aged 80 or older. The donors were split into four age groups: young (average around 15 years), middle-aged (around 40), aged (around 67) and long-lived (82). Using deep sequencing normalized with unique cDNA molecular identifiers, the study measured how TCR beta repertoire diversity changes with age. Overall results and qualifications from the work: The percentage of naive T cells measured by flow cytometry correlated strongly with observed TCR beta diversity. Observed TCR beta diversity per million T cells fell roughly linearly with age, and a significant reduction was already apparent by age roughly 40. Estimates of total diversity based on one million sequenced T cells were regarded as lower bounds and as underestimates. The long-lived group showed more naive CD4+ T cells, fewer expanded clones and increased TCR diversity than the aged group, suggesting age selection. Bulk unsorted PBMC profiling prevented conclusive comparison of naive and antigen-experienced compartments. The CMV infection status of donors was not known, potentially confounding age-related changes in expanded clonotypes.

Systemically healthy Caucasian individuals from Russia, some 36 in total and aged roughly 6 to 95 years, were included as donors. Each donor gave ten milliliters of peripheral blood, drawn into EDTA-treated Vacutainer tubes. Ficoll-Paque density-gradient centrifugation was used to isolate PBMCs, with at least 6.5 million per sample. Trizol reagent was used to extract total RNA from the PBMCs, yielding at least 6 micrograms per sample. For every donor, an aliquot of PBMCs went through flow cytometry to measure the percentages of naive CD45RAhigh/CD27high T cells. This clonotype has just a few counts. It lacks a known antigen. The input lacks base qualities; no much larger clone sits a single base away. V and J lose 6 bases and 2 bases, and a span of 14 bases separates them. The CDR3 starts with the cysteine, ends with the phenylalanine, and has 13 residues. Only CDR3 DNA is held: 39 bases, read in frame from base 1. CDR1 and CDR2, per the germline V gene (reference sequence), are DFQATT and SNEGSKA.

The method behind the library was 5' RACE. For sequencing, an Illumina HiSeq 2500 was employed. A second PCR of roughly 6 to 12 cycles was performed with a sample-barcoded 5' primer and a J-beta primer mix. Each TCR beta cDNA molecule received a unique molecular identifier from a template-switch 5' adaptor carrying 12 random nucleotides. Each sample yielded at least 2.5 million CDR3-containing paired-end reads. First-strand cDNA synthesis was performed from all RNA using the Mint cDNA synthesis kit, with priming by a TRBC-specific oligonucleotide. Following uracil-DNA glycosylase treatment, a first 18-cycle PCR with universal primers M1SS and BC2_uni_R was performed on all cDNA. Regarding the original processing steps: Normalization of each sample was performed by random selection of 1 million high-quality reads, each carrying a distinct molecular identifier. Reads with shared molecular identifiers were discarded instead of being binned into consensus sequences. MiTCR, with a Q25 quality threshold and the strictest error-elimination algorithm, was used for CDR3 identification, clonotype clustering and error correction. A nonparametric unseen species model with Euler transformation was used to estimate a lower bound on total TCR beta diversity. TCRdb trimmed public reads at Q25 via fastp, called clones via MiXCR and kept in-frame beta chains. Each record represents a unique CDR3 protein, reported with the most common genes and DNA among its rows. Here the V and J calls rest on TCRdb's processing, not on the authors' analysis. Counted in this sample were 800,000 to 950,000 distinct CDR3 sequences; about 48% of them appeared once. In total, the top ten clones hold around an eighth of the sample.

The chain is made from TRBV20-1 and TRBJ2-7; TRBD1 is possibly the D segment (5 matching bases). Material: blood. This receptor was obtained from a young man in good health. The bases read TGCAGTGCACAGGCAGACAGAACCTACGAGCAGTACTTC. The resulting protein is CSAQADRTYEQYF.